The T cell receptor beta chain described here comes from a study of blood T cells in healthy people across ages (dated by TCRdb to between 2015 and 2016). Regarding the study in general: In model experiments, template switching captured about one uniquely barcoded TCR beta cDNA molecule for every two T cells. Donors of different ages were randomly distributed across sequencing lanes to avoid experimental bias. Age-related changes in TCR beta repertoire diversity were measured in the study by deep sequencing normalized with unique cDNA molecular identifiers. For two donors (one aged 18 to 30 and one aged 80 or older), the study analyzed two additional independent replicas of 1 million unique cDNA reads from the same blood draw. Donors were grouped into four age groups: young (average approximately 15 years), middle-aged (roughly 40), aged (roughly 67) and long-lived (approximately 81). The research as a whole found: Estimates of total diversity based on one million sequenced T cells were considered lower bounds and underestimates. Because donor CMV infection status was unknown, age-related changes in expanded clonotypes were potentially confounded. There was a strong correlation between observed TCR beta diversity and the percentage of naive T cells measured by flow cytometry. Conclusive comparison of naive and antigen-experienced compartments was prevented by the profiling of bulk unsorted PBMCs. Compared with the aged group, more naive CD4+ T cells, fewer expanded clones and increased TCR diversity were shown by the long-lived group, suggesting age selection. As age increased, observed TCR beta diversity per million T cells dropped in a roughly linear way, and a significant reduction was already evident by age about 40.

Libraries came from 5' RACE. Sequencing was carried out with an Illumina HiSeq 2500. A second PCR of about 7 to 12 cycles was run with a J-beta primer mix and a sample-barcoded 5' primer. A unique molecular identifier was introduced onto each TCR beta cDNA molecule by a template-switch 5' adaptor carrying 12 random nucleotides. Each sample yielded at least 2.5 million CDR3-containing paired-end reads. The Mint cDNA synthesis kit, primed by a TRBC-specific oligonucleotide, was used to synthesize first-strand cDNA from all RNA. All cDNA was treated with uracil-DNA glycosylase and then went through a first 18-cycle PCR with the universal primers M1SS and BC2_uni_R. In the source study's methods: For normalization, 1 million high-quality reads, each with a distinct molecular identifier, were randomly selected from each sample. Instead of being binned into consensus sequences, reads that shared molecular identifiers were thrown out. MiTCR, with a Q25 quality threshold and the strictest error-elimination algorithm, was used for CDR3 identification, clonotype clustering and error correction. Lower-bound total TCR beta diversity was estimated with a nonparametric unseen species model using Euler transformation. Starting from the raw public reads, TCRdb applied fastp trimming at Q25, assembled clones with MiXCR and retained in-frame beta chains. CDR3 protein sequences are deduplicated, and each keeps its most common genes and DNA. TCRdb assigned the V and J calls; the authors' analysis was not used. The sample has 1.5 million to 1.9 million distinct CDR3 sequences on record, 42% of them singletons. Together, the top ten hold roughly 3.7% of the sample.

With regard to this clonotype: There is no known antigen for this receptor. Per-base quality was not reported, and no clone a single base away is much larger than it.

Taken from the germline V gene, the CDR1 and CDR2 loops are SGHTA and FQGNSA. Including the terminal cysteine and phenylalanine, the CDR3 comprises 13 residues. Only the CDR3 part of the read is kept: 39 bases, read in frame from the first base. Here V drops 8 bases and J drops 4 bases, and the junction holds 5 bases not matched to any gene. The approximately 39 donors, aged about 6 to 95 years, were systemically healthy Caucasian individuals from Russia. Each donor gave approximately 10 milliliters of peripheral blood, collected into EDTA-treated Vacutainer tubes. Ficoll-Paque density-gradient centrifugation was used to isolate PBMCs, with at least 6.5 million per sample. Total RNA, at least 5 micrograms per sample, was extracted from PBMCs with Trizol reagent. For every donor, flow cytometry on a PBMC aliquot measured the percentage of naive CD45RAhigh/CD27high T cells.

The sequence links TRBV7-2 to TRBJ2-4; TRBD1 lines up with 7 middle nucleotides. The sequence came from a woman aged 18-29 years in good health. Sequenced sample: blood. The CDR3: CASADRTKNIQYF. The DNA sequence is as follows: TGTGCCAGCGCGGACAGGACAAAAAACATTCAGTACTTC.